This T cell receptor beta chain was found in a study of regulatory T cells in long-lasting Graves disease. As for time point: newly diagnosed GD, antithyroid drugs for less than 3 months. RNA from PBMCs was the source of the TCR library. An endocrinology unit in Xi'an, China, supplied the patients. This clonotype was picked up many times. The length of the CDR3 is 14 residues. The germline CDR1 and CDR2 sequences are SQVTM and ANQGSEA. Trimming shortened V by 4 bases and J by 2 bases, and 12 bases separated the two germline ends. In building TCR beta libraries, iRepertoire HTBI primers were used together with Arm-PCR of CDR3 regions. TCRdb fed the multiplex PCR reads into MiXCR, producing one record per CDR3 protein. This sample has more than 450,000 distinct CDR3 sequences; 12% occur once, and the top ten carry almost 9%. These data were likewise used in another study, on T cells in Graves' hyperthyroidism and ophthalmopathy. Per that paper: HTBI primers were the set used in a first-round RT-PCR of the TCR CDR3. From stable hyperthyroidism, ophthalmopathy was set apart by a 13 V-J model.

The clonotype originates from a woman aged 30 to 39 with Graves disease. This specimen was peripheral blood mononuclear cells (PBMCs), taken at new diagnosis, from a patient treated with antithyroid drugs. The chain joins TRBV29-1 to TRBJ2-1, with a tentative D call TRBD2 (7 bases). The chain's CDR3 is CSVVGGATYNEQFF. In DNA form, the CDR3 reads TGCAGCGTTGTGGGGGGGGCGACCTACAATGAGCAGTTCTTC.